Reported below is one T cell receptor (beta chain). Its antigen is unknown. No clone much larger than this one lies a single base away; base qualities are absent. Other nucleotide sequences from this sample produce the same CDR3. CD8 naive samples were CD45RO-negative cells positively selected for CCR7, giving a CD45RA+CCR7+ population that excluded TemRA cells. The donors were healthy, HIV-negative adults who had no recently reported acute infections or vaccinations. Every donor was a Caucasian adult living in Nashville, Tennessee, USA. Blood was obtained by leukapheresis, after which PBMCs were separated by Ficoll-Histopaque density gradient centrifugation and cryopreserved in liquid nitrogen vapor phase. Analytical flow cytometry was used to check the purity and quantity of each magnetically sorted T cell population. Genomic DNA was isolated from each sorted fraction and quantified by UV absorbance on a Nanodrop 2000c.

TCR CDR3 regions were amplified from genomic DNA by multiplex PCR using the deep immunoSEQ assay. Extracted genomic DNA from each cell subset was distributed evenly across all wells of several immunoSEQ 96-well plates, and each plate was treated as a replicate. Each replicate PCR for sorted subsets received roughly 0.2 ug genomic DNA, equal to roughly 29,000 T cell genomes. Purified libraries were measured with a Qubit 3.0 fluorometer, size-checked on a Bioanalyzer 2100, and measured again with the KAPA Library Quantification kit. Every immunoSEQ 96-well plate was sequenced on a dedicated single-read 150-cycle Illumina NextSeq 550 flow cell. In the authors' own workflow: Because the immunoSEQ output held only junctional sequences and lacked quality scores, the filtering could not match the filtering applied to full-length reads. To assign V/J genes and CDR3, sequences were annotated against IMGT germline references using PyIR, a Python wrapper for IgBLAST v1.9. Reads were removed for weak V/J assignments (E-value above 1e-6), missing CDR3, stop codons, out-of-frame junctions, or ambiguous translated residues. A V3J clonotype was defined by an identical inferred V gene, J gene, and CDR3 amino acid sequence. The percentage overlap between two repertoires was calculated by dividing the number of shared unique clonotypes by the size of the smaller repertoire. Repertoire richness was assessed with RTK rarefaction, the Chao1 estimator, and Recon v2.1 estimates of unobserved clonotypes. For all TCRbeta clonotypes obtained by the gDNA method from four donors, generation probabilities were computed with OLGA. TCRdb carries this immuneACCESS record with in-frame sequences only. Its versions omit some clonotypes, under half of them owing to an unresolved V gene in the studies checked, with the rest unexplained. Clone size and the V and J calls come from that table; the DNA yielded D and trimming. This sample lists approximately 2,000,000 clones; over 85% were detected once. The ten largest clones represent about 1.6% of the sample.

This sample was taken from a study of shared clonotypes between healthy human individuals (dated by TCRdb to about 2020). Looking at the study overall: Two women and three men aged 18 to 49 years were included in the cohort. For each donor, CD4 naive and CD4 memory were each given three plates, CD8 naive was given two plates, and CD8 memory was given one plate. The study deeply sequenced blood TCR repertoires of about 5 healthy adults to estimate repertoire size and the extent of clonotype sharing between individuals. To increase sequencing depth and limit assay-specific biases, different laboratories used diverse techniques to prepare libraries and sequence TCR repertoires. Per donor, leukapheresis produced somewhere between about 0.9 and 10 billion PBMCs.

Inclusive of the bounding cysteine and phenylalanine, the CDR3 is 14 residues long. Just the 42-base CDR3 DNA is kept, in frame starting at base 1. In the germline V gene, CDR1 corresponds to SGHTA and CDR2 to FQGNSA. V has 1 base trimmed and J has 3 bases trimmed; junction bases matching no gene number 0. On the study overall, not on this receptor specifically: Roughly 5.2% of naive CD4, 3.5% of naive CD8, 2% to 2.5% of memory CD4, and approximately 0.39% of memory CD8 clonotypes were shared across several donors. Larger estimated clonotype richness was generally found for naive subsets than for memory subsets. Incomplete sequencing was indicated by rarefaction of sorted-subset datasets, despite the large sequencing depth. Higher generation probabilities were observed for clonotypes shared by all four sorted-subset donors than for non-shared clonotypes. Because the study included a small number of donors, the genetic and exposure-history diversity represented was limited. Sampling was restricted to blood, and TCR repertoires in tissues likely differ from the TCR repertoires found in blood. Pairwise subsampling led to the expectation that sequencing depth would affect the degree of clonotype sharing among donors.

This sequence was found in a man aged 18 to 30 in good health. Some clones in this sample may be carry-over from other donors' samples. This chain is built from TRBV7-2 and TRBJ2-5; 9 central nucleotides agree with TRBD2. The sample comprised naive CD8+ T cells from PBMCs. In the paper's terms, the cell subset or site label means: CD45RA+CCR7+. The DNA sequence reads TGTGCCAGCAGCTTAGGACTAGCGGAAGAGACCCAGTACTTC. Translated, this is CASSLGLAEETQYF.